The 31 T cell receptor beta chains given below trace back to one sample, sequenced in a study of shared clonotypes between healthy human individuals. TCRdb's copy holds only in-frame clones and misses some; the assay was immunoSEQ multiplex PCR. The sample yields hundreds of thousands of clones, roughly 72% seen once. The sequenced sample was PBMCs. The receptors stem from a woman between 40 and 55 years old in good health. Some clones in this sample may be carry-over from other donors' samples.

This clone was recorded a few times. Other DNA sequences in the same sample also yield this CDR3. The chain employs TRBV27 and TRBJ2-7, with TRBD1 matching 7 bases. J lost 7 bases, V lost 5 bases, and 8 bases had no gene match. This CDR3 comprises 13 residues. CDR1 and CDR2 from the germline V gene are MNHEY and SMNVEV (reference sequence). The CDR3 region is CASSPNRGREQYF. In DNA form, the CDR3 reads TGTGCCAGCAGTCCTAACAGGGGAAGGGAGCAGTACTTC.

The chain is built from TRBV28 and TRBJ2-1; 8 bases match TRBD1. V shed 1 base, J shed 7 bases, and the junction held 3 bases outside the gene matches. The CDR3 is 14 residues long. CDR1 and CDR2 from the germline V gene are MDHEN and SYDVKM. The CDR3: CASSLSRGRNEQFF. The CDR3 DNA reads TGTGCCAGCAGTTTATCCAGGGGGCGTAATGAGCAGTTCTTC. Using reference TRBV28 and TRBJ2-1 for the parts outside the CDR3, the full variable domain is DVKVTQSSRYLVKRTGEKVFLECVQDMDHENMFWYRQDPGLGLRLIYFSYDVKMKEKGDIPEGYSVSREKKERFSLILESASTNQTSMYLCASSLSRGRNEQFFGPGTRLTVL.

In DNA, the CDR3 is TGTGCCAGCAGCTTGCAGGGGGCTCAAGAGACCCAGTACTTC. Its translation is CASSLQGAQETQYF. The chain uses TRBV5-8 and TRBJ2-5; 8 nucleotides agree with TRBD1. This CDR3 region has 14 residues. Germline V gives CDR1 SGHTS, CDR2 YDEGEE. J gave up 2 bases and V 1 base, and 1 base lay outside the gene matches.

The V and J genes are TRBV2 and TRBJ2-5; no clear D. This CDR3 spans 13 amino acids. From germline, CDR1 is SNHLY and CDR2 FYNNEI. V was shortened by 8 bases and J by 2 bases, with 12 bases between the two germline ends. CDR3: CASVGIIQETQYF. The CDR3 region has the DNA TGTGCCAGCGTGGGGATAATACAAGAGACCCAGTACTTC.

J is TRBJ2-1 and V is TRBV5-1, with 9 bases fitting TRBD2. V was pared by 0 bases and J by 5 bases, with 3 bases of the junction left unmatched. Germline V lookup: CDR1 SGHRS, CDR2 YFSETQ. The CDR3 spans 15 residues. The CDR3 DNA reads TGCGCCAGCAGCTTGGTGACTAGCGGCAACAATGAGCAGTTCTTC. Amino acid sequence: CASSLVTSGNNEQFF. The full variable domain, rest sourced from reference TRBV5-1 and TRBJ2-1, is KAGVTQTPRYLIKTRGQQVTLSCSPISGHRSVSWYQQTPGQGLQFLFEYFSETQRNKGNFPGRFSGRQFSNSRSEMNVSTLELGDSALYLCASSLVTSGNNEQFFGPGTRLTVL.

V and J are TRBV9 and TRBJ2-7; unclear D gene. This CDR3 is built from 15 residues. Germline CDR1 SGDLS, CDR2 YYNGEE. Trimming stripped 0 bases from V and 0 bases from J, with 10 bases between. For the CDR3, the DNA is TGTGCCAGCAGCGTAGGTTGGATTAGCTCCTACGAGCAGTACTTC. Translating gives CASSVGWISSYEQYF.

The chain recombines TRBV6-6 with TRBJ2-7; TRBD2 aligns across 12 bases. CDR1 is MNHNY, CDR2 SVGAGI, per germline (reference sequence). Trimming cost V 5 bases and J 6 bases; bases outside gene matches: 11. The CDR3 runs 16 residues. The CDR3: CASSPRTSGNFGEQYF. CDR3 bases: TGTGCCAGCAGTCCAAGGACTAGCGGGAATTTCGGCGAGCAGTACTTC.

The chain combines TRBV4-2 with TRBJ2-7, with TRBD2 matching over 8 bases. Germline V CDR1 and CDR2: LGHNA, YNFKEQ. Trimming cost V 0 bases and J 4 bases; bases outside gene matches: 17. The CDR3 totals 19 residues. The CDR3 is CASSQDLRGASGRLYEQYF. CDR3 bases: TGTGCCAGCAGCCAAGATCTGAGAGGGGCTAGCGGGCGCCTTTACGAGCAGTACTTC.

The genes are TRBV9 and TRBJ1-2; D uncertain. The CDR3 is made up of 15 amino acids. Germline loops: CDR1 SGDLS, CDR2 YYNGEE. V lost 3 bases and J 4 bases, leaving 16 bases between the germline ends. CDR3 sequence (DNA): TGTGCCAGCAGCGCGGGTCAGGCCCGGGGCTATGGCTACACCTTC. This codes for CASSAGQARGYGYTF.

CDR3 bases: TGTGCCAGCAGTTTGTCCGGGTTCAACGAGCAGTACTTC. Translated, it gives CASSLSGFNEQYF. The chain joins TRBV28 to TRBJ2-7, with D uncertain. The CDR3 sequence is 13 residues long. The germline V gene encodes CDR1 MDHEN and CDR2 SYDVKM. V lost 3 bases to trimming and J lost 5 bases, with 11 bases between them.

Comment on this clone: Other DNA sequences in this specimen translate into the identical CDR3. The gene calls are TRBV28 and TRBJ2-3; D not certain. Trimming shortened V by 5 bases and J by 0 bases, and 6 bases separated the two germline ends. Germline CDR1 reads MDHEN; CDR2 reads SYDVKM. The CDR3 extends over 13 amino acids. The CDR3 here is CASSRLSTDTQYF. The CDR3 bases are TGTGCCAGCAGTCGACTCAGCACAGATACGCAGTATTTT. Drawing the rest from reference TRBV28 and TRBJ2-3, the complete variable domain is DVKVTQSSRYLVKRTGEKVFLECVQDMDHENMFWYRQDPGLGLRLIYFSYDVKMKEKGDIPEGYSVSREKKERFSLILESASTNQTSMYLCASSRLSTDTQYFGPGTRLTVL.

This chain connects TRBV5-1 to TRBJ2-1; no definite D call. The length of the CDR3 is 11 residues. V lost 4 bases, J lost 6 bases, and 5 bases lay in between. The germline CDR1 and CDR2 sequences are SGHRS and YFSETQ. CDR3 sequence reads: CASSQVNEQFF. CDR3 nucleotide sequence: TGCGCCAGCAGCCAAGTCAATGAGCAGTTCTTC.

Comment on this clone: A single base is all that separates this from a far larger clone, so a read error is likely. At the DNA level, this CDR3 is encoded by other sequences in the same sample as well. The V call is TRBV7-9, the J call TRBJ1-1; a weak D match, TRBD1 (5 bases). In germline, CDR1 is SEHNR, CDR2 FQNEAQ (reference sequence). The V gene lost 3 bases and the J gene lost 14 bases, with 16 bases spanning the gap. CDR3 length: 12 residues. In DNA form, the CDR3 reads TGTGCCAGCAGCTTGGGCCGGGGAGGGGCCTTCTTT. It encodes CASSLGRGGAFF.

This rearrangement joins TRBV27 to TRBJ2-3, with a possible D match to TRBD2 (6 bases). The V gene lost 2 bases and the J gene lost 1 base, with 10 bases spanning the gap. Germline assignment: CDR1 MNHEY and CDR2 SMNVEV (reference sequence). CDR3 size: 15 residues. CDR3 residues: CASSLVLAGTDTQYF. The CDR3, as DNA: TGTGCCAGCAGTTTAGTGTTAGCGGGCACAGATACGCAGTATTTT.

The rearrangement joins TRBV7-3 to TRBJ2-1, with a possible D match to TRBD2 (5 bases). Germline V gene data show CDR1 as SGHTA and CDR2 as FQGTGA. V was cut by 7 bases and J by 4 bases, with 20 bases left in between. The CDR3 is made up of 16 amino acids. Here the CDR3 DNA reads TGTGCCAGCACCCCGGATGGTAGCGCCATATACAATGAGCAGTTCTTC. Protein: CASTPDGSAIYNEQFF.

V gene TRBV7-6 combines with J gene TRBJ2-5, with D maybe TRBD1 (5 bases). Germline V gene sequence: CDR1 SGHVS, CDR2 FNYEAQ. The CDR3 is 15 residues long. Trimming removed 5 bases at V and 6 bases at J, with 19 bases between. The CDR3 protein is CASSPSDIRGQTQYF. The CDR3 DNA is TGTGCCAGCAGCCCCTCGGACATCCGTGGGCAGACCCAGTACTTC.

This chain links TRBV29-1 with TRBJ1-2; 10 bases line up with TRBD1. CDR3 length: 11 amino acids. Losses at the gene ends were 6 bases for V and 12 bases for J; bases not matched to a gene: 7. Per the germline V gene, CDR1 is SQVTM and CDR2 is ANQGSEA. The CDR3 sequence: CSVTGTGVNTF. The CDR3 region has the DNA TGCAGCGTCACCGGGACAGGGGTGAACACCTTC.

The chain carries TRBV28 and TRBJ2-1, with 9 bases aligning to TRBD2. The CDR3 runs 14 residues. J gave up 2 bases and V 8 bases, and 4 bases lay outside the gene matches. Germline V gene sequence: CDR1 MDHEN, CDR2 SYDVKM. The CDR3 nucleotides are TGTGCCAGCCAGACTAGCGGTACCTACAATGAGCAGTTCTTC. As protein: CASQTSGTYNEQFF. Variable domain in full (rest from reference TRBV28 and TRBJ2-1): DVKVTQSSRYLVKRTGEKVFLECVQDMDHENMFWYRQDPGLGLRLIYFSYDVKMKEKGDIPEGYSVSREKKERFSLILESASTNQTSMYLCASQTSGTYNEQFFGPGTRLTVL.

This clone was recorded once. With a far larger clone one base away, a read error is the likely cause. The chain recombines TRBV6-4 with TRBJ2-3, with 10 bases lining up with TRBD2. This CDR3 is built from 15 residues. V was clipped by 4 bases and J by 7 bases; unmatched bases: 8. The germline V gene has CDR1 MRHNA and CDR2 SNTAGT. The CDR3 region is CASSALAGETNTQYF. The CDR3 nucleotides are TGTGCCAGCAGTGCCCTAGCGGGAGAAACAAATACGCAGTATTTT.

V is TRBV9 and J is TRBJ2-3; D is uncertain. Looked up from germline, CDR1 is SGDLS and CDR2 is YYNGEE. The CDR3 runs 15 residues. The ends were cut back, 0 bases at V and 5 bases at J, with 13 bases in the middle. As DNA, the CDR3 is TGTGCCAGCAGCGTAGACGGCGGATGGGGAGATACGCAGTATTTT. This codes for CASSVDGGWGDTQYF.

The CDR3 DNA is TGTGCCGGGGAGTCCCGGGACAGGGGAGGGGGAAAAGCTTTCTTT. Its protein product is CAGESRDRGGGKAFF. V and J are TRBV30 and TRBJ1-1; 10 bases are a match to TRBD1. Trimming cost V 8 bases and J 9 bases; bases outside gene matches: 18. The CDR3 has 15 residues. Germline assignment: CDR1 GTSNPN and CDR2 SVGIG (reference sequence).

This clone appeared once. The CDR3 reads CASSNGTSDSYEQYF. The DNA of the CDR3 is TGCGCCAGCAGCAACGGGACTAGCGACTCCTACGAGCAGTACTTC. The chain links TRBV5-1 to TRBJ2-7, with 10 bases aligning to TRBD2. The germline V gene has CDR1 SGHRS and CDR2 YFSETQ. The CDR3 extends over 15 amino acids. Germline trimming cut 4 bases from V and 0 bases from J; bases unmatched to any gene: 4.

This clone was found a few times. The chain carries TRBV6-1 and TRBJ2-3; D might be TRBD1 (6 bases). Germline V gene sequence: CDR1 MNHNS, CDR2 SASEGT. V dropped 6 bases and J dropped 6 bases, with 16 bases sitting between them. This CDR3 spans 14 amino acids. In nucleotides, the CDR3 is TGTGCCAGCAGCCAGGGGTCTATAGCTGATACGCAGTATTTT. Translated: CASSQGSIADTQYF.

The sample holds a few counts of this clone. This chain connects TRBV9 to TRBJ2-5; 11 bases map to TRBD1. CDR1 is SGDLS, CDR2 YYNGEE, per germline. With 4 bases clipped from V and 4 bases from J, the junction kept 12 bases outside the gene matches. The CDR3 runs to 17 residues. CDR3 coding DNA: TGTGCCAGCAGCCTAGGCCGGACAGGGGGCGCGTTAGAGACCCAGTACTTC. Translation: CASSLGRTGGALETQYF. The whole variable domain, remainder taken from reference TRBV9 and TRBJ2-5, is DSGVTQTPKHLITATGQRVTLRCSPRSGDLSVYWYQQSLDQGLQFLIQYYNGEERAKGNILERFSAQQFPDLHSELNLSSLELGDSALYFCASSLGRTGGALETQYFGPGTRLLVL.

Regarding this clone: Other DNA sequences in this sample translate to the same CDR3. The chain links TRBV7-9 to TRBJ1-4; 8 bases match TRBD1. CDR1 SEHNR and CDR2 FQNEAQ come from the germline V gene (reference sequence). With 5 bases clipped from V and 3 bases from J, the junction kept 2 bases outside the gene matches. This CDR3 has 14 residues. In nucleotides, the CDR3 is TGTGCCAGCAGCCTGGGACAGGCTAATGAAAAACTGTTTTTT. Translating it yields CASSLGQANEKLFF.

This clone has only one observation. The CDR3 region is CAIRPSGDTQYF. The DNA of the CDR3 is TGTGCCATCAGGCCTAGCGGAGATACGCAGTATTTT. The chain has TRBV10-3 and TRBJ2-3; 7 bases are a match to TRBD2. The junction had 2 bases not matched to a gene; V was cut back by 6 bases and J by 5 bases. CDR3 length equals 12 residues. Germline CDR1 is ENHRY and CDR2 is SYGVKD.

The rearrangement links TRBV28 to TRBJ1-1, with a tentative D call TRBD1 (5 bases). Germline V gene lookup returns CDR1 MDHEN and CDR2 SYDVKM. V lost 6 bases to trimming and J lost 4 bases, with 15 bases between them. CDR3 length: 14 residues. CDR3 amino acids: CASSLPGVTTEAFF. Written as DNA, the CDR3 is TGTGCCAGCAGCCTACCGGGGGTTACCACTGAAGCTTTCTTT.

The chain uses TRBV5-1 and TRBJ2-5, with D tentatively TRBD1 (6 bases). Judging by the DNA end, TRBJ2-7 fits better; the J call may be wrong. The CDR3 totals 14 residues. Germline V gene data show CDR1 as SGHRS and CDR2 as YFSETQ. The CDR3 region is CASKYRAKTYEQYF. In DNA form, the CDR3 reads TGCGCCAGCAAATACAGGGCTAAGACCTACGAGCAGTACTTC.

The V and J genes are TRBV18 and TRBJ2-7, with D uncertain. V gave up 2 bases and J gave up 5 bases, with 7 bases separating them. This CDR3 spans 12 amino acids. In germline, CDR1 is KGHSH, CDR2 LQKENI. CDR3 nucleotide sequence: TGTGCCAGCTCACCATTGAGGAACGAGCAGTACTTC. This codes for CASSPLRNEQYF.

J is TRBJ1-2 and V is TRBV4-2; no firm D call. CDR1 is LGHNA, CDR2 YNFKEQ, per germline. The CDR3 totals 13 residues. V lost 0 bases, J lost 5 bases, and 7 bases lay in between. For the CDR3, the DNA is TGTGCCAGCAGCCAAGAGAACAAGTATGGCTACACCTTC. It yields the protein CASSQENKYGYTF.

The chain combines TRBV4-2 with TRBJ2-1; no reliable D call. The V end lost 0 bases, the J end lost 0 bases, and 9 bases lay between the germline ends. Germline V gene data show CDR1 as LGHNA and CDR2 as YNFKEQ. CDR3 length: 16 residues. The chain's CDR3 is CASSQERSSSYNEQFF. In DNA form, the CDR3 reads TGTGCCAGCAGCCAAGAACGGTCGAGCTCCTACAATGAGCAGTTCTTC.